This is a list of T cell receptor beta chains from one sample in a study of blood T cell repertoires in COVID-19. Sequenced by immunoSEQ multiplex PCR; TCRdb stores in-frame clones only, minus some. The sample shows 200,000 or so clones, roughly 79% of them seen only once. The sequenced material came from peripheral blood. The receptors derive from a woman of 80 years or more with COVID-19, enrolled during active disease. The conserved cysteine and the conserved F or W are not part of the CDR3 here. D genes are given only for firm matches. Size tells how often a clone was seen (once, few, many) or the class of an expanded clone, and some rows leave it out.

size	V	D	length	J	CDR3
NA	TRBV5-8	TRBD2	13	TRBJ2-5	ASSSGRAGTETQY
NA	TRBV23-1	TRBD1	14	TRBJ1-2	ASSQSGDRGCYGYT
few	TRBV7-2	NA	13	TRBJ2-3	ASSLFQGSTDTQY
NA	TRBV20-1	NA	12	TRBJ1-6	SASPPGNNSPLH
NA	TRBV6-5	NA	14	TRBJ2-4	ASSYTQTDAKNIQY
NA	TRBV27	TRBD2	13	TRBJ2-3	ASSPRTSGTDTQY
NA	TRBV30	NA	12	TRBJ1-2	AWSVPDRDYGYT
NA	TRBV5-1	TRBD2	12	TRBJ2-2	ASTREGGGGELF
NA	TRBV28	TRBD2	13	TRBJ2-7	ASSRLAGGNYEQY
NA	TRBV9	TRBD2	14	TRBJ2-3	ASSVGPSGGTDTQY
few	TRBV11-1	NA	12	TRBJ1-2	ASSPQGWGYGYT
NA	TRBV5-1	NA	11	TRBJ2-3	ASSPGATDTQY
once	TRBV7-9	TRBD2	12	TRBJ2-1	ASSRTSGRIRQF
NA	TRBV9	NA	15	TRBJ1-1	ASSVSGTIVMNTEAF
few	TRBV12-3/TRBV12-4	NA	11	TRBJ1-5	ASSPRGFQPQH
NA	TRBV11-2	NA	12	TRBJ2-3	ASSLEYSTDTQY
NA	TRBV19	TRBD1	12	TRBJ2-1	ASSTGTVGHEQF
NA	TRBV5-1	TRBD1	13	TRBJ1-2	ASSLGVGQVHGYT
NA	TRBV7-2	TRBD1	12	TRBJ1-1	ASSLGTGTTEAF
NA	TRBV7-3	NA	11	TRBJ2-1	ASSLRDNNEQF
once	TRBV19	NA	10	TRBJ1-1	ASSIFSGKAF
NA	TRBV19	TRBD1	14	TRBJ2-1	ASSRTGTGGRNEQF
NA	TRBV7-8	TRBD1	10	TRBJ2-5	ASSPDRARQY
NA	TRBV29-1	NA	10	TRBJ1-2	SVDSVNYGYT
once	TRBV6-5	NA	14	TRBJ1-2	ASSYSRVRLGYGYT